The rows below give T cell receptor beta chains drawn from one sample of a study of blood T cell repertoires in COVID-19. Using immunoSEQ multiplex PCR, the repertoire was profiled, and TCRdb retains in-frame clones only, with some absent. The sample holds around 120,000 clones, about two thirds seen once. The source material was peripheral blood. These receptors all come from a human donor with acute or convalescent COVID-19. The donor label of this sample is uncertain. CDR3s include the opening cysteine and the closing phenylalanine or tryptophan.

cdr3_aa,v_call,cdr3_length
CASSPNNEQFF,TRBV6-5,11
CATSSPTGIRGTEAFF,TRBV15,16
CASSEADGGSYGYTF,TRBV6-1,15
CASSRGQGTNQPQHF,TRBV7-8,15
CASSLGQGAPAFF,TRBV11-2,13
CASRATGDYGYTF,TRBV12-3/TRBV12-4,13
CGATIRDTDTQYF,TRBV29-1,13
CASSFGSGEETQYF,TRBV11-2,14
CASSLGQGEPQHF,TRBV18,13
CASSVQGGNYGYTF,TRBV18,14
CASSPRTGGTEAFF,TRBV18,14
CASRGTGSETQYF,TRBV19,13
CASSSGTSGGLYQETQYF,TRBV19,18
CASSRLTAPNEQFF,TRBV5-4,14
CASSLRQGRSPLHF,TRBV13,14
CASSFGGEVGELFF,TRBV28,14
CAWRTAGRSEKLFF,TRBV30,14
CASSPIGVLGGATYEQYF,TRBV27,18
CASSITGRNEKLFF,TRBV6-5,14
CASSLLPGQTSSEAFF,TRBV9,16
CASSEWRGGRDTQYF,TRBV2,15
CASTGGSVFGYTF,TRBV6-5,13
CASSILAEIQETQYF,TRBV5-4,15
CASRSGLMNTEAFF,TRBV10-2,14
CASSQVDMGFVNTEAFF,TRBV4-1,17
CSVDRGYPNTEAFF,TRBV29-1,14
CASSLGTPNEKLFF,TRBV5-1,14
CASSFRDRVQPQHF,TRBV19,14
CSVKTGNNQPQHF,TRBV29-1,13
CASSDTGGFGYTF,TRBV12-3/TRBV12-4,13
CASSDWRDSPLHF,TRBV6-1,13
CASSYSSGGMSEQFF,TRBV6-5,15
CATSRDAQDTQYF,TRBV15,13
CASSKTGGDNSPLHF,TRBV18,15
CASSAYPGGPYTEAFF,TRBV28,16
CASSDEGVYGYTF,TRBV4-1,13
CASRPRVGQGVFDGYTF,TRBV27,17
CASSLGRIAGGPGQETQYF,TRBV11-3,19
CASSPKGLAGGKYNEQFF,TRBV7-8,18
CASSQAGYYNEQFF,TRBV3-1/TRBV3-2,14
CASSLFGTGVAGELFF,TRBV27,16
CASSRNPDSPYEQYF,TRBV11-2,15
CASSETGITYGYTF,TRBV10-1,14
CSVGQGEYGYTF,TRBV29-1,12
CASSGKLRVSGYGYTF,TRBV7-9,16
CASSVQRNTEAFF,TRBV2,13
CASSLGGGGPLFEQYF,TRBV11-2,16
CAIGPNTGMSTEAFF,TRBV10-3,15
CASSLLAGGRADTQYF,TRBV27,16
CASSLDAGVLTQETQYF,TRBV27,17
CASSTSGGENEQFF,TRBV11-2,14
CASSFTGGTYNSPLHF,TRBV6-5,16
CASSPPANYGYTF,TRBV6-6,13
CASSVVEGASGELFF,TRBV9,15
CASSYRGRSNEQFF,TRBV6-5,14
CASSPWTSGGAYNEQFF,TRBV7-6,17
CASSRGRNTEAFF,TRBV12-3/TRBV12-4,13